Listed below are T cell receptor beta chains from one sample, sequenced in a study of CD8+ T cells in alopecia areata. Data came from immunoSEQ multiplex PCR; TCRdb stores just in-frame clones and leaves some out. The table records 90,000 to 120,000 clones, less than 90% of them present only once. This specimen was CD8+ T cells sorted from blood, taken at week 24, from a patient treated with tofacitinib. These receptors originate from a human donor with alopecia areata. Each CDR3 is given with its conserved first and last residue. A D gene is named only where the DNA matches it firmly. Part of the rows lack a size; the others show once, few, many or a class for expanded clones.

clone_size	j_call	v_call	d_call	cdr3_nt	cdr3_aa
.	TRBJ2-3	TRBV7-9	.	TGTGCCAGCCTAGGCCTCACAGATACGCAGTATTTT	CASLGLTDTQYF
.	TRBJ1-4	TRBV10-3	.	TGTGCCATCAGTGAGTCAGGTGGGACTAATGAAAAACTGTTTTTT	CAISESGGTNEKLFF
.	TRBJ2-7	TRBV4-1	.	TGCGCCAGCAGCCAAAATGTGGGGACTTCTGTCTACGAGCAGTACTTC	CASSQNVGTSVYEQYF
.	TRBJ1-1	TRBV9	.	TGTGCCAGCAGCGGGGCCCGGGACGGTTACACTGAAGCTTTCTTT	CASSGARDGYTEAFF
few	TRBJ1-5	TRBV4-3	.	TGCGCCAGCAGCCAAGATGCGGGGGCTATCAATCAGCCCCAGCATTTT	CASSQDAGAINQPQHF
.	TRBJ2-5	TRBV6-5	.	TGTGCCAGCGGCCCGACCTGGGAGACCCAGTACTTC	CASGPTWETQYF
.	TRBJ2-5	TRBV5-4	TRBD2	TGTGCCAGCAGCCGGCTGGGACTAGCGGATAAAGAGACCCAGTACTTC	CASSRLGLADKETQYF
.	TRBJ2-3	TRBV6-5	TRBD2	TGTGCCAGCAAACCTAGCGGGGGGGCGGGAGATACGCAGTATTTT	CASKPSGGAGDTQYF
.	TRBJ2-3	TRBV14	.	TGTGCCAGCAGCCTCAGCACGACAGATACGCAGTATTTT	CASSLSTTDTQYF
.	TRBJ2-5	TRBV4-1	TRBD2	TGCGCCAGCAGCCAAGCACTAGCGGCTTCAGAGACCCAGTACTTC	CASSQALAASETQYF
.	TRBJ1-1	TRBV19	.	TGTGCCAGTAGTGCAGGACAATGGAACACTGAAGCTTTCTTT	CASSAGQWNTEAFF
.	TRBJ2-7	TRBV6-6	.	TGTGCCAGCAGCCTCCCGCGTTCCTACGAGCAGTACTTC	CASSLPRSYEQYF
few	TRBJ2-3	TRBV7-9	.	TGTGCCAGCAGCCCCCACTCAGATACGCAGTATTTT	CASSPHSDTQYF
once	TRBJ2-7	TRBV5-1	.	TGCGCCAGCAGCTTGGACAGGGGAGGGTACGAGCAGTACTTC	CASSLDRGGYEQYF
.	TRBJ1-5	TRBV6-5	.	TGTGCCAGCAGCCTAACAGGGATAGGTCAGCCCCAGCATTTT	CASSLTGIGQPQHF
few	TRBJ2-5	TRBV19	.	TGTGCCAGTAGTGTTTCCGACAGCCAAGAGACCCAGTACTTC	CASSVSDSQETQYF
few	TRBJ2-7	TRBV7-9	.	TGTGCCAGCAGAGGCAATGGGGGGAGCTCCTACGAGCAGTACTTC	CASRGNGGSSYEQYF